This T cell receptor (beta chain) was documented in a study of shared clonotypes between healthy human individuals. Study-wide results and limits: The sole specimen, blood, was sampled, and tissue repertoires likely differ. How much donors shared clonotypes was expected to be affected by sequencing depth. Between a few donors, naive CD4 clonotypes were shared at a level of around 5.2%. Large sequencing depth failed to make sorted-subset sequencing complete, rarefaction showed.

V was pared by 4 bases and J by 0 bases, with 10 bases between. CDR1 and CDR2 from the germline V gene are GTSNPN and SVGIG (reference sequence). The CDR3 totals 13 residues. Comments on this clone: What it binds is unknown. Different DNA sequences within this sample yield the same CDR3.

The data were produced by immunoSEQ multiplex PCR, yet TCRdb's version contains in-frame clones alone and is incomplete. The sample has roughly 2 million clones; 85% to 95% are singletons. The receptor's source is a man between 18 and 29 years old in good health. The chain employs TRBV30 and TRBJ2-7, with D uncertain. The specimen sequenced was naive CD4+ T cells sorted from blood. The subset here: CD45RA+ positively selected. The CDR3 here is CAWIRLPSYEQYF. The CDR3 DNA follows: TGTGCCTGGATCCGCCTCCCCTCCTACGAGCAGTACTTC.